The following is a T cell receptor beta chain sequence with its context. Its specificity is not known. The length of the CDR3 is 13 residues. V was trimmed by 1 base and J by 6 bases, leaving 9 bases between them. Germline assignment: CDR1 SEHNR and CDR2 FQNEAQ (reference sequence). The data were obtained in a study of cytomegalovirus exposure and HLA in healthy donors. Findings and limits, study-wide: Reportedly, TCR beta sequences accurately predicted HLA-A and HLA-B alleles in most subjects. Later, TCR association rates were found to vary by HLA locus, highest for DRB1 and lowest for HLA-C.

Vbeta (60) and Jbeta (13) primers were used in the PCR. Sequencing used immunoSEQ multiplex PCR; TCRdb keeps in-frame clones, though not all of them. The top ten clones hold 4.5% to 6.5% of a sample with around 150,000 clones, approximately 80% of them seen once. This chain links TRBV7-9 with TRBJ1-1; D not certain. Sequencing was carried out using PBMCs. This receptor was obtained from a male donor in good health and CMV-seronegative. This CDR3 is CASSLGLAAEAFF. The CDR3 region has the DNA TGTGCCAGCAGCTTAGGTTTGGCAGCTGAAGCTTTCTTT. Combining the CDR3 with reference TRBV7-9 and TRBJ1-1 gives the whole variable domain DTGVSQNPRHKITKRGQNVTFRCDPISEHNRLYWYRQTLGQGPEFLTYFQNEAQLEKSRLLSDRFSAERPKGSFSTLEIQRTEQGDSAMYLCASSLGLAAEAFFGQGTRLTVV.